This TCR beta chain was identified during a study of cytomegalovirus exposure and HLA in healthy donors. Study-wide results and limits: For presence/absence analyses, sequencing depth was assumed to be roughly uniform across donors.

Germline values: CDR1 MNHEY, CDR2 SVGAGI. J was trimmed by 6 bases and V by 6 bases; bases with no gene match: 6. The CDR3 runs to 14 residues. This PCR relied on a set of 60 Vbeta primers and 13 Jbeta primers. The data were produced by immunoSEQ multiplex PCR, yet TCRdb's version contains in-frame clones alone and is incomplete. The table records 110,000 to 150,000 clones, around three quarters of them present only once. A remark on this clone: The antigen remains unidentified.

This clonotype was sampled from a man in his forties in good health and CMV-seropositive. The sequencing sample was made of PBMCs. The chain combines TRBV6-5 with TRBJ2-2; the match to TRBD1 covers 8 bases. Here the CDR3 reads CASRRDRNAGELFF. The CDR3 DNA sequence: TGTGCCAGCAGACGGGACAGGAATGCCGGGGAGCTGTTTTTT.